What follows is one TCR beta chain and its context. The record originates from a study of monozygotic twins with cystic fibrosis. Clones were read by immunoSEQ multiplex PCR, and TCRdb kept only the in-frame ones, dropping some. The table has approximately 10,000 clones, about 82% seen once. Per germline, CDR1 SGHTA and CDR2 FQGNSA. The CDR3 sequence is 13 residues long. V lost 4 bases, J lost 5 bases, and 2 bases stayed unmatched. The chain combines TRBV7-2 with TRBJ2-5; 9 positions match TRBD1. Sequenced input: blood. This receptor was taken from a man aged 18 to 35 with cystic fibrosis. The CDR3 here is CASSWGTGETQYF. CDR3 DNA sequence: TGTGCCAGCAGCTGGGGGACAGGGGAGACCCAGTACTTC.